Each of the 19 T cell receptor beta chains below was sequenced from the same sample in a study of blood T cell repertoires in COVID-19. Repertoires were generated with immunoSEQ multiplex PCR, while TCRdb's copy carries only in-frame clones and drops some. Found here are 300,000 to 400,000 clones, 88% of them singletons; the top ten hold 4%. Sample: peripheral blood. These receptors came from a woman aged 45-65 years with active or convalescent COVID-19.

This chain joins TRBV11-3 and TRBJ2-3; D is unclear. The CDR3 covers 13 residues. Germline V CDR1 and CDR2: SGHNT, YENEEA. The ends were cut back, 1 base at V and 6 bases at J, with 8 bases in the middle. The CDR3 DNA reads as TGTGCCAGCAGCTTAGCGGTTGAGGATACGCAGTATTTT. Translated, it gives CASSLAVEDTQYF.

The V call is TRBV6-5, the J call TRBJ2-5; 7 bases line up with TRBD1. The CDR3 length is 16 residues. Germline loops: CDR1 MNHEY, CDR2 SVGAGI. The ends lost 0 bases at V and 5 bases at J; junction bases unmatched: 9. In nucleotides, the CDR3 is TGTGCCAGCAGTTACTCGATGACAGGGAGTGAGGAGACCCAGTACTTC. It codes for CASSYSMTGSEETQYF.

The chain links TRBV19 to TRBJ1-2, with D possibly matching TRBD1 (5 bases). The V and J ends lost 7 bases and 4 bases respectively, with 16 bases between them. There are 14 residues in the CDR3. Germline assignment: CDR1 LNHDA and CDR2 SQIVND (reference sequence). The CDR3 here is CASTSLQTVYGYTF. The CDR3 coding sequence is TGTGCCAGTACCTCACTCCAGACAGTCTATGGCTACACCTTC.

Of note for this clone: Other DNA sequences in the sample encode the same CDR3. This chain joins TRBV28 and TRBJ1-1; a weak D match, TRBD1 (5 bases). Germline values: CDR1 MDHEN, CDR2 SYDVKM. Trimming cost V 3 bases and J 4 bases, with 9 bases left between them. The CDR3 consists of 13 residues. CDR3 sequence reads: CASSFPGGTEAFF. CDR3 coding DNA: TGTGCCAGCAGTTTCCCGGGGGGCACTGAAGCTTTCTTT.

The chain employs TRBV9 and TRBJ2-1; unclear D gene. Per germline, CDR1 SGDLS and CDR2 YYNGEE. The CDR3 extends over 15 amino acids. Trimming removed 3 bases from V and 4 bases from J, with 14 bases in between. The CDR3 bases are TGTGCCAGCAGCGCCGAGGAGACCTTTTACAATGAGCAGTTCTTC. This encodes CASSAEETFYNEQFF.

The chain joins TRBV19 to TRBJ1-3; D is uncertain. V gave up 7 bases and J gave up 2 bases, with 12 bases separating them. The germline V gene encodes CDR1 LNHDA and CDR2 SQIVND (reference sequence). The CDR3 consists of 14 residues. The CDR3 region has the DNA TGTGCCAGTACTCGGTCTTTGACTGGAAACACCATATATTTT. Its protein is CASTRSLTGNTIYF.

The CDR3 region is CASSVGGPLAEAFF. In nucleotides, the CDR3 is TGTGCCAGCAGCGTAGGGGGGCCTCTGGCTGAAGCTTTCTTT. The V and J genes are TRBV9 and TRBJ1-1; D might be TRBD1 (6 bases). Trimming took off 0 bases at V and 6 bases at J, with 12 bases between the two ends. Germline V CDR1 and CDR2: SGDLS, YYNGEE. The CDR3 has 14 residues.

The rearrangement uses TRBV18 and TRBJ1-2; tentatively, D is TRBD1 (5 bases). V lost 3 bases and J lost 7, with 15 bases in between. CDR1 KGHSH and CDR2 LQKENI come from the germline V gene. The length of the CDR3 is 14 residues. The DNA of the CDR3 is TGTGCCAGCTCACCTATGGAGGGGTTAAGTGGCTACACCTTC. Translated: CASSPMEGLSGYTF.

The chain joins TRBV6-5 to TRBJ1-1; D not certain. From germline, CDR1 is MNHEY and CDR2 SVGAGI. Trimming shortened V by 5 bases and J by 0 bases, and 10 bases separated the two germline ends. The CDR3 extends over 14 amino acids. The CDR3 region is CASSLTEMNTEAFF. In nucleotides, the CDR3 is TGTGCCAGCAGTCTGACGGAGATGAACACTGAAGCTTTCTTT.

The chain links TRBV5-1 to TRBJ1-2, with unresolved D. Trimming left V 0 bases short and J 8 bases short, with 8 bases between. Germline assignment: CDR1 SGHRS and CDR2 YFSETQ. This CDR3 is built from 12 residues. This CDR3 reads CASSLEERGYTF. DNA for the CDR3: TGCGCCAGCAGCTTGGAAGAGCGGGGCTACACCTTC.

V is TRBV11-2 and J is TRBJ1-2; D might be TRBD1 (5 bases). The CDR3 length is 17 residues. Per the germline V gene, CDR1 is SGHAT and CDR2 is FQNNGV. The V end lost 1 base, the J end lost 2 bases, and 17 bases lay between the germline ends. Here the CDR3 reads CASSLAQGTRVNYGYTF. The CDR3 DNA follows: TGTGCCAGCAGCTTAGCGCAAGGAACCAGGGTCAACTATGGCTACACCTTC.

This clone appeared many times. The chain carries TRBV4-1 and TRBJ2-1; a possible D gene is TRBD1 (6 bases). Trimming removed 4 bases at V and 8 bases at J, with 15 bases between. Germline V gives CDR1 MGHRA, CDR2 YSYEKL. The CDR3 is 14 residues long. CDR3 region: CASSPGELGYEQFF. The CDR3 nucleotides are TGCGCCAGCAGCCCAGGGGAGTTAGGCTATGAGCAGTTCTTC.

The chain combines TRBV9 with TRBJ1-3; 7 nucleotides agree with TRBD1. V trimming: 0 bases; J trimming: 2 bases; junction bases outside the gene matches: 5. Germline CDR1 SGDLS, CDR2 YYNGEE. CDR3 size: 16 residues. CDR3 sequence: CASSVDAGGTGNTIYF. Written as DNA, the CDR3 is TGTGCCAGCAGCGTAGACGCAGGGGGAACTGGAAACACCATATATTTT.

The chain links TRBV18 to TRBJ1-5; the match to TRBD1 covers 8 bases. The CDR3 is 16 amino acids. With 3 bases clipped from V and 6 bases from J, the junction kept 10 bases outside the gene matches. CDR1 KGHSH and CDR2 LQKENI come from the germline V gene. The CDR3 DNA is TGTGCCAGCTCACCCAAGGTCGGACAGGGAGGTCAGCCCCAGCATTTT. Protein: CASSPKVGQGGQPQHF.

This clone was seen a few times. This chain joins TRBV29-1 and TRBJ1-1; possibly TRBD1 for D (5 bases). Germline V lookup: CDR1 SQVTM, CDR2 ANQGSEA. Trimming removed 6 bases from V and 5 bases from J, with 13 bases in between. The CDR3 has 12 residues. The CDR3 spells CSVGGGATEAFF. CDR3 nucleotides: TGCAGCGTCGGGGGAGGGGCTACTGAAGCTTTCTTT.

The CDR3 region is CASSKGTVSNTGELFF. The CDR3 nucleotides are TGTGCCAGCAGCAAAGGGACAGTGTCGAACACCGGGGAGCTGTTTTTT. The chain combines TRBV7-9 with TRBJ2-2; 7 bases are shared with TRBD1. Germline V gene lookup returns CDR1 SEHNR and CDR2 FQNEAQ (reference sequence). The CDR3 is 16 amino acids. The V and J ends lost 5 bases and 0 bases, in that order; junction bases with no gene match: 6.

V and J are TRBV19 and TRBJ1-4; 7 nucleotides match TRBD1. CDR1 and CDR2 from the germline V gene are LNHDA and SQIVND (reference sequence). This CDR3 has 15 amino acids. J lost 1 base, V lost 6 bases, and 5 bases had no gene match. The CDR3 DNA reads TGTGCCAGTAGGGAAAACAGGGGAACTAATGAAAAACTGTTTTTT. This sequence encodes CASRENRGTNEKLFF. Looking up the rest from reference TRBV19 and TRBJ1-4 gives the full variable domain: DGGITQSPKYLFRKEGQNVTLSCEQNLNHDAMYWYRQDPGQGLRLIYYSQIVNDFQKGDIAEGYSVSREKKESFPLTVTSAQKNPTAFYLCASRENRGTNEKLFFGSGTQLSVL.

This clone has only a few counts. Other DNA sequences in the sample encode the same CDR3. The CDR3 nucleotides are TGTGCCACCAGTGACCCGGGTACCACAGATACGCAGTATTTT. Its protein product is CATSDPGTTDTQYF. The chain recombines TRBV24-1 with TRBJ2-3; D is unresolved. Germline V gene data show CDR1 as KGHDR and CDR2 as SFDVKD. V was pared by 4 bases and J by 2 bases, with 9 bases between. The CDR3 runs to 14 residues.

The J gene is TRBJ2-7, the V gene TRBV19; perhaps TRBD1 as D (5 bases). The CDR3 consists of 16 residues. V lost 5 bases and J lost 0, with 17 bases in between. From germline, CDR1 is LNHDA and CDR2 SQIVND (reference sequence). CDR3: CASSPGWTLSSYEQYF. CDR3 nucleotide sequence: TGTGCCAGTAGTCCCGGATGGACACTTAGCTCCTACGAGCAGTACTTC.